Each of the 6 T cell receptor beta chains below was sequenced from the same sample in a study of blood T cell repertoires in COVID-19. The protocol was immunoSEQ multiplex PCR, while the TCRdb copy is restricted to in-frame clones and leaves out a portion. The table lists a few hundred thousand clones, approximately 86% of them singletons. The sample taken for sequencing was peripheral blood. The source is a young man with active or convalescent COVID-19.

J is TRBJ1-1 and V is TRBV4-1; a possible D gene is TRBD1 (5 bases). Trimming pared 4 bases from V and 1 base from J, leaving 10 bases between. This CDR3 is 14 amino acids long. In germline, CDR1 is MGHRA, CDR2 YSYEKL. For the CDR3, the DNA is TGCGCCAGCAGCCCATGGGGGGGGAACACTGAAGCTTTCTTT. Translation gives CASSPWGGNTEAFF.

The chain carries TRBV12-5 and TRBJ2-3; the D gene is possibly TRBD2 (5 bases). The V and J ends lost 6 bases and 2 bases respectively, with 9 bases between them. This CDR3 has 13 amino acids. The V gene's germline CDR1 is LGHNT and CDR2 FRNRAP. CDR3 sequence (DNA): TGTGCTAGTGGAGTCGGGGTCACAGATACGCAGTATTTT. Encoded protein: CASGVGVTDTQYF. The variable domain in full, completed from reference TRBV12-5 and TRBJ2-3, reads DARVTQTPRHKVTEMGQEVTMRCQPILGHNTVFWYRQTMMQGLELLAYFRNRAPLDDSGMPKDRFSAEMPDATLATLKIQPSEPRDSAVYFCASGVGVTDTQYFGPGTRLTVL.

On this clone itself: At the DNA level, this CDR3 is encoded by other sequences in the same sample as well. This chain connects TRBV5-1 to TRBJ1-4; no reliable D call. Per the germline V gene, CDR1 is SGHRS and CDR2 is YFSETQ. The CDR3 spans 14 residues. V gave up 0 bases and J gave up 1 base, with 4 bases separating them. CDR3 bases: TGCGCCAGCAGCTTGGGCGGAACTAATGAAAAACTGTTTTTT. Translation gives CASSLGGTNEKLFF.

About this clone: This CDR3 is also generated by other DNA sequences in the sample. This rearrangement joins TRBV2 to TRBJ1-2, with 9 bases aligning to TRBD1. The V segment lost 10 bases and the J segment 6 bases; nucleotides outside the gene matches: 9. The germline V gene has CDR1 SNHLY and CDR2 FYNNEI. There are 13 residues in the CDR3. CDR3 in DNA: TGTGCCACCCAACCGGGACAGGGAGATGGCTACACCTTC. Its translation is CATQPGQGDGYTF.

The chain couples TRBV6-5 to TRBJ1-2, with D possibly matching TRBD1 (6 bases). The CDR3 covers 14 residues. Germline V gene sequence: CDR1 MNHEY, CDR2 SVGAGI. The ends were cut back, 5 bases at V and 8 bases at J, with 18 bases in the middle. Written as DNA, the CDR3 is TGTGCCAGCAGTCCCACACAGGGTCTCTGGGGCTACACCTTC. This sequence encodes CASSPTQGLWGYTF.

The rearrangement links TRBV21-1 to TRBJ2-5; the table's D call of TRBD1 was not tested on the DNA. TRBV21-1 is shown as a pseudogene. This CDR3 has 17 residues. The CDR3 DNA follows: TGTGCCAGCCTTGGAGGGACAGAAGGTCGGGGAGAAGAGACCCAGTACTTC. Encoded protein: CASLGGTEGRGEETQYF.